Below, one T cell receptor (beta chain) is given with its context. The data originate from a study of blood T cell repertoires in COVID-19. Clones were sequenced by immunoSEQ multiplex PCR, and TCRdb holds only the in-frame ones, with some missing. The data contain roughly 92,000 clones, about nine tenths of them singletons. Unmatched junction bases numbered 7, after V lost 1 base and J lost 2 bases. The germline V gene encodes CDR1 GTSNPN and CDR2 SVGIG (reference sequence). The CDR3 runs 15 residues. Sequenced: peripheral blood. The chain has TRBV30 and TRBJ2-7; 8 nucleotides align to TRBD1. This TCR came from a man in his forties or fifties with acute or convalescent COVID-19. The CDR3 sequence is CAWSDPGTGTYEQYF. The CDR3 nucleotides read TGTGCCTGGAGTGACCCCGGGACAGGCACCTACGAGCAGTACTTC.